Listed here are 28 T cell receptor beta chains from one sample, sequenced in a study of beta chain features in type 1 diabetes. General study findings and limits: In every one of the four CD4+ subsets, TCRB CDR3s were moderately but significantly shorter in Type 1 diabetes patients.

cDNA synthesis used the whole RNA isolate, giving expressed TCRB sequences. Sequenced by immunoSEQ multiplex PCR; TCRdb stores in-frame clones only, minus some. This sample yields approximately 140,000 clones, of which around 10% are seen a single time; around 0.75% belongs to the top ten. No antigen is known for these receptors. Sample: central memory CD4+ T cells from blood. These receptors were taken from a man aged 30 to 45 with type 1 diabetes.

The chain's CDR3 is CASSFREGASEQFF. The CDR3 coding sequence is TGCGCCAGCAGCTTTCGGGAGGGGGCGAGTGAGCAGTTCTTC. The chain recombines TRBV5-1 with TRBJ2-1; possible D gene TRBD2, 8 bases. The germline V gene encodes CDR1 SGHRS and CDR2 YFSETQ. CDR3 length: 14 residues. The V and J ends lost 2 bases and 9 bases respectively, with 15 bases between them. Supplemented by reference TRBV5-1 and TRBJ2-1, the full variable domain reads KAGVTQTPRYLIKTRGQQVTLSCSPISGHRSVSWYQQTPGQGLQFLFEYFSETQRNKGNFPGRFSGRQFSNSRSEMNVSTLELGDSALYLCASSFREGASEQFFGPGTRLTVL.

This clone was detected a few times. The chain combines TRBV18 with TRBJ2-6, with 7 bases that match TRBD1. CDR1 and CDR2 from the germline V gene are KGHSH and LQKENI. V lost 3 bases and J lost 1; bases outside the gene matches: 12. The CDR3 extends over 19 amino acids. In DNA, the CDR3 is TGTGCCAGCTCACCCTATTCGACAGGGTACAAGTCTGGGGCCAACGTCCTGACTTTC. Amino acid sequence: CASSPYSTGYKSGANVLTF.

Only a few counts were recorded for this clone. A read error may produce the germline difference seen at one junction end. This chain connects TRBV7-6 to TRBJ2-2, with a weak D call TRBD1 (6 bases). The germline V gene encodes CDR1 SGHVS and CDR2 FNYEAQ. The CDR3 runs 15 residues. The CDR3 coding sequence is TGTGCTAGCAGCCCAAACAGGGACCTCACCGGGGAGCTGTTTTTT. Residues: CASSPNRDLTGELFF. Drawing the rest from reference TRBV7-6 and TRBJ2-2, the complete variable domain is GAGVSQSPRYKVTKRGQDVALRCDPISGHVSLYWYRQALGQGPEFLTYFNYEAQQDKSGLPNDRFSAERPEGSISTLTIQRTEQRDSAMYRCASSPNRDLTGELFFGEGSRLTVL.

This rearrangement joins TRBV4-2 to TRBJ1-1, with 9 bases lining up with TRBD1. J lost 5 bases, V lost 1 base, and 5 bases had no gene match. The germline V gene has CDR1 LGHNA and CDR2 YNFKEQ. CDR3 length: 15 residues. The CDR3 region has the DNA TGTGCCAGCAGCCAAGCACAGGGGGCAGGGACTGAAGCTTTCTTT. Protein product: CASSQAQGAGTEAFF.

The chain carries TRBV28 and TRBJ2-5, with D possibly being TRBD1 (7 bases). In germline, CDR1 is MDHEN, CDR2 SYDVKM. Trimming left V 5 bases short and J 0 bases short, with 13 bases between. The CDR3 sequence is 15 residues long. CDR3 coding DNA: TGTGCCAGCAGTAGCTCAGGGGGGTACCAAGAGACCCAGTACTTC. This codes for CASSSSGGYQETQYF.

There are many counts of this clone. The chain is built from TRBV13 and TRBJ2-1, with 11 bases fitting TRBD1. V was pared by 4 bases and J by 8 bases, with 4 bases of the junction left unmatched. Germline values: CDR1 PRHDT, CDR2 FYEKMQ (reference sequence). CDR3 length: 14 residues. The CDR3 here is CASSWTGGDHEQFF. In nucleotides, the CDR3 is TGTGCCAGCAGCTGGACAGGGGGCGACCATGAGCAGTTCTTC.

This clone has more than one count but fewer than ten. This CDR3 reads CASSQVAAGGLSDTQYF. The CDR3 coding sequence is TGTGCCAGCAGCCAAGTTGCGGCGGGGGGGCTATCAGATACGCAGTATTTT. The V call is TRBV4-2, the J call TRBJ2-3, with 9 bases that match TRBD2. The junction had 9 bases not matched to a gene; V was cut back by 1 base and J by 4 bases. Per the germline V gene, CDR1 is LGHNA and CDR2 is YNFKEQ. The length of the CDR3 is 17 residues.

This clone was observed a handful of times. CDR3 nucleotides: TGTGCCAGCAGCTTAGAGAGCGGGGTTAGCTCCTACAATGAGCAGTTCTTC. Translation: CASSLESGVSSYNEQFF. J is TRBJ2-1 and V is TRBV11-2, with 7 bases aligning to TRBD2. V was pared by 0 bases and J by 0 bases, with 5 bases of the junction left unmatched. The CDR3 loop spans 17 amino acids. CDR1 is SGHAT and CDR2 is FQNNGV in the germline V gene.

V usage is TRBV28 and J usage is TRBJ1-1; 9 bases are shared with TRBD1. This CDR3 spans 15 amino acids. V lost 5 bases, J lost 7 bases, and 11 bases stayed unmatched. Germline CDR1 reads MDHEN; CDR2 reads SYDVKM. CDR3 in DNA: TGTGCCAGCAGTCAGAGACAGGGGGGGATAGGTGAAGCTTTCTTT. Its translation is CASSQRQGGIGEAFF. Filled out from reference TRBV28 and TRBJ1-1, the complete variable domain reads DVKVTQSSRYLVKRTGEKVFLECVQDMDHENMFWYRQDPGLGLRLIYFSYDVKMKEKGDIPEGYSVSREKKERFSLILESASTNQTSMYLCASSQRQGGIGEAFFGQGTRLTVV.

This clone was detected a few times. The CDR3 DNA follows: TGTGCCAGCAGCTTGATTGCAGGGAACGGCTACACCTTC. Encoded protein: CASSLIAGNGYTF. The J gene is TRBJ1-2, the V gene TRBV5-4; D may be TRBD1 (5 bases). The CDR3 sequence is 13 residues long. Germline values: CDR1 SGHNT, CDR2 YYREEE (reference sequence). V was clipped by 1 base and J by 8 bases, with 12 bases between them.

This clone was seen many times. This CDR3 reads CASSQSGKGDQPQHF. CDR3 nucleotides: TGCGCCAGCAGTCAATCGGGGAAGGGGGATCAGCCCCAGCATTTT. The genes are TRBV23-1 and TRBJ1-5; D may be TRBD1 (6 bases). TRBV23-1 belongs to the ORF category, with a function that is uncertain. The CDR3 extends over 15 amino acids. Trimming took 0 bases from V and 5 from J, leaving 11 bases between them.

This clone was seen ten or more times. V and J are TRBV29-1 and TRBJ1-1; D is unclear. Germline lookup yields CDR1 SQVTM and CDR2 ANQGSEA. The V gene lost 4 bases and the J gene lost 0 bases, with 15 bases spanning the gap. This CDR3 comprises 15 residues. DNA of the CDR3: TGCAGCGTTGGAGTGAATCCCCTTGTGAACACTGAAGCTTTCTTT. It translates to CSVGVNPLVNTEAFF. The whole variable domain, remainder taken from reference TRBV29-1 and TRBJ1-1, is SAVISQKPSRDICQRGTSLTIQCQVDSQVTMMFWYRQQPGQSLTLIATANQGSEATYESGFVIDKFPISRPNLTFSTLTVSNMSPEDSSIYLCSVGVNPLVNTEAFFGQGTRLTVV.

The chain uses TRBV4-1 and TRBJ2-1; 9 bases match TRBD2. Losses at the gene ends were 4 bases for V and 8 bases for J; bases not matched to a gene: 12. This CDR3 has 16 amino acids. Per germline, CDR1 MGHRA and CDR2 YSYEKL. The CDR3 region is CASSPGWSGGRYEQFF. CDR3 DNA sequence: TGCGCCAGCAGCCCTGGGTGGAGCGGGGGGAGGTATGAGCAGTTCTTC.

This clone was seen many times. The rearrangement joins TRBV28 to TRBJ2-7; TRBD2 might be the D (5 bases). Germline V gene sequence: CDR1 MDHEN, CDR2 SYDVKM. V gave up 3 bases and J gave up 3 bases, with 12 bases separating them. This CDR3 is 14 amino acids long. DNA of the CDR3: TGTGCCAGCAGTTTCGGGCGGGCGTACTACGAGCAGTACTTC. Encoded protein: CASSFGRAYYEQYF.

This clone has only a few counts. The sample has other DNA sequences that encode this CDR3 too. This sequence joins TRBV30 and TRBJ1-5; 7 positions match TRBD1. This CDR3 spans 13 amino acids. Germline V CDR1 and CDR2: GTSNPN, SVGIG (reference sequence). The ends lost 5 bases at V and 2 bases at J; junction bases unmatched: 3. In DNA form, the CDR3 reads TGTGCCTGGCGTCAGGGGGGCAATCAGCCCCAGCATTTT. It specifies CAWRQGGNQPQHF.

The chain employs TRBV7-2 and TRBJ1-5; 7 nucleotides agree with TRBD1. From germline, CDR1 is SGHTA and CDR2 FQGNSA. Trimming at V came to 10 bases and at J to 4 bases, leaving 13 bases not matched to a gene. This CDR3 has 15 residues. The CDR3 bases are TGTGCCACCACGATGCAAGGACAGGTTAATCAGCCCCAGCATTTT. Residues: CATTMQGQVNQPQHF.

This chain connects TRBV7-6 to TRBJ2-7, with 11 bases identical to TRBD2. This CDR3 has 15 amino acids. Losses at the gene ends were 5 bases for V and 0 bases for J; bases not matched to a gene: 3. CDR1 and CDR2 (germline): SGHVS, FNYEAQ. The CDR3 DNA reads TGTGCCAGCAGCCGTAGCGGGGGGGACTCCTACGAGCAGTACTTC. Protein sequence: CASSRSGGDSYEQYF.

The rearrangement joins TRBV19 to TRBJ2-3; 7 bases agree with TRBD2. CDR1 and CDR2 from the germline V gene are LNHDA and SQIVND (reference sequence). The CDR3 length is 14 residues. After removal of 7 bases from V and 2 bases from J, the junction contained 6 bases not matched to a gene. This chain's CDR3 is CASKDGGNTDTQYF. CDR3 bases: TGTGCCAGTAAGGACGGGGGGAACACAGATACGCAGTATTTT.

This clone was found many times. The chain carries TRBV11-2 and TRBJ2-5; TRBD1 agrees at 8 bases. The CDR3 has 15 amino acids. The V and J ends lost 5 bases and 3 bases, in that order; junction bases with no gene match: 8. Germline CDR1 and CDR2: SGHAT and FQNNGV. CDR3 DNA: TGTGCCAGCAGCGCGCGCCCGACAGGGGAAGAGACCCAGTACTTC. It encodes CASSARPTGEETQYF.

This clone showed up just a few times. This CDR3 reads CASSPAWAGGSETQYF. The CDR3 DNA sequence: TGCGCCAGCAGCCCGGCGTGGGCGGGGGGGTCAGAGACCCAGTACTTC. The genes are TRBV5-1 and TRBJ2-5, with 9 nucleotides matching TRBD2. The CDR3 loop spans 16 amino acids. Germline V gene data show CDR1 as SGHRS and CDR2 as YFSETQ. After removal of 4 bases from V and 4 bases from J, the junction contained 11 bases not matched to a gene.

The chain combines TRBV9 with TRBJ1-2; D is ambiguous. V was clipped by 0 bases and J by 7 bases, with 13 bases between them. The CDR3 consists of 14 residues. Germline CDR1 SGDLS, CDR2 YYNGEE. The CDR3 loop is CASSVDSGLGGYTF. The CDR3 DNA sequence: TGTGCCAGCAGCGTAGACAGCGGTTTGGGTGGCTACACCTTC. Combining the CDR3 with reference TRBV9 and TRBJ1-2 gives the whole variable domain DSGVTQTPKHLITATGQRVTLRCSPRSGDLSVYWYQQSLDQGLQFLIQYYNGEERAKGNILERFSAQQFPDLHSELNLSSLELGDSALYFCASSVDSGLGGYTFGSGTRLTVV.

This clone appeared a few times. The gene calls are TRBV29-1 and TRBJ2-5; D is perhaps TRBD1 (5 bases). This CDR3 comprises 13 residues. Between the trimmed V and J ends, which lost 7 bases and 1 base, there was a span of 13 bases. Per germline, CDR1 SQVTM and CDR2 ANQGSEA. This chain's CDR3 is CSALGQGQETQYF. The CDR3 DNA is TGCAGCGCCCTGGGGCAGGGCCAAGAGACCCAGTACTTC.

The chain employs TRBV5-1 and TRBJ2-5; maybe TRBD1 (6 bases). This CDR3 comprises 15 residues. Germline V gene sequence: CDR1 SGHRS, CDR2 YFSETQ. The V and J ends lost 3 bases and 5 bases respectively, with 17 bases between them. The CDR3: CASSYGTFGGETQYF. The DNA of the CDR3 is TGCGCCAGCAGCTATGGGACATTCGGCGGGGAGACCCAGTACTTC.

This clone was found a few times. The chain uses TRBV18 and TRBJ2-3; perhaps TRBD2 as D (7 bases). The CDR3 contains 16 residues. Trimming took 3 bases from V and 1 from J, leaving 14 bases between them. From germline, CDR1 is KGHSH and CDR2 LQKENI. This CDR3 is CASSPRGGGGTDTQYF. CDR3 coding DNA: TGTGCCAGCTCACCCCGCGGGGGCGGGGGCACAGATACGCAGTATTTT.

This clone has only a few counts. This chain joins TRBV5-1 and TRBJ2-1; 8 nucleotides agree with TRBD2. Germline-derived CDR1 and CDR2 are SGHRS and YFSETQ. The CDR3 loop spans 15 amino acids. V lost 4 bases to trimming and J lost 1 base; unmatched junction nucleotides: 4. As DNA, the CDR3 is TGCGCCAGCAGCCCGGGGGGGACATCCTACAATGAGCAGTTCTTC. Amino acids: CASSPGGTSYNEQFF.

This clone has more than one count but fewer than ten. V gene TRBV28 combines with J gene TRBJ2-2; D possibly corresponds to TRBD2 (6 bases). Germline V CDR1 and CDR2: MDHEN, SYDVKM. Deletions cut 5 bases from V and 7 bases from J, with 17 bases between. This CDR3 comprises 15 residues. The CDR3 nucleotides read TGTGCCAGCAGTCCGGGGACTTTTAGTGGCGGGGAGCTGTTTTTT. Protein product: CASSPGTFSGGELFF.

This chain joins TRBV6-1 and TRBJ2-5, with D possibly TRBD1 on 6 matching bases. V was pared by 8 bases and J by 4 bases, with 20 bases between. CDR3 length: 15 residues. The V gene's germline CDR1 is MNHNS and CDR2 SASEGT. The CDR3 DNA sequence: TGTGCCAGCCGTCGCCGACTACAGGGTGGAGAGACCCAGTACTTC. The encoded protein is CASRRRLQGGETQYF.

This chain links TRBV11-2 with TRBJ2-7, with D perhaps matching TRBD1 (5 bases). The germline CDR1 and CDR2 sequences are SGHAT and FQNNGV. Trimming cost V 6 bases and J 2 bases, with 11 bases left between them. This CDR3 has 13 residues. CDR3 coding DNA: TGTGCCAGCAGTTACGGACAAACCTACGAGCAGTACTTC. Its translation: CASSYGQTYEQYF.